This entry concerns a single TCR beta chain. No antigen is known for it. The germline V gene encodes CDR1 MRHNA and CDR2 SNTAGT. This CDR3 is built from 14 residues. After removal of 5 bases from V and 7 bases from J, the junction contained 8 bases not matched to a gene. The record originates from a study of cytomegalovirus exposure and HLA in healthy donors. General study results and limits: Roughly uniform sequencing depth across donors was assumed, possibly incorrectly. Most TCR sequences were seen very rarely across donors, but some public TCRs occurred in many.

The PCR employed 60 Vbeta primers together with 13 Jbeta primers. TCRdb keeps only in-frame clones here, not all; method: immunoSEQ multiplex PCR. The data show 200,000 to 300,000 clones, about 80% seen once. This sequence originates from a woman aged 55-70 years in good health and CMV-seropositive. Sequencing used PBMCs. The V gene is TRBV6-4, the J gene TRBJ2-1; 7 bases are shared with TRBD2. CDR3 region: CASSSGTTSNEQFF. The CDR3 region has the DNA TGTGCCAGCAGTTCCGGGACTACCTCTAATGAGCAGTTCTTC.